The 9 T cell receptor beta chains below were found in one sample sequenced in a study of lymphopenia after photon versus proton radiotherapy. Assay used: immunoSEQ multiplex PCR; TCRdb lists only in-frame clones, some missing. The sample has around 25,000 clones; under 95% are singletons. The sample consisted of peripheral blood, taken from a patient treated with photon-based radiotherapy. The receptors derive from a woman in her fifties or sixties with cholangiocarcinoma.

The J gene is TRBJ1-4, the V gene TRBV10-1; TRBD1 aligns across 9 bases. The junction had 5 bases not matched to a gene; V was cut back by 6 bases and J by 3 bases. This CDR3 is 15 amino acids long. CDR1 is WNHNN and CDR2 is SYGVQD in the germline V gene (reference sequence). CDR3 nucleotide sequence: TGCGCCAGCAGCACCGGGACAGGGTCTAATGAAAAACTGTTTTTT. Translated, it gives CASSTGTGSNEKLFF.

This chain links TRBV5-6 with TRBJ1-2, with TRBD1 identical over 8 bases. Trimming took 4 bases from V and 4 from J; bases not matched to a gene: 6. CDR1 SGHDT and CDR2 YYEEEE come from the germline V gene. The CDR3 consists of 14 residues. As DNA, the CDR3 is TGTGCCAGCAGCCGACAGGGGCTCGGCTATGGCTACACCTTC. It yields the protein CASSRQGLGYGYTF. The full variable domain, its missing parts supplied by reference TRBV5-6 and TRBJ1-2, is DAGVTQSPTHLIKTRGQQVTLRCSPKSGHDTVSWYQQALGQGPQFIFQYYEEEERQRGNFPDRFSGHQFPNYSSELNVNALLLGDSALYLCASSRQGLGYGYTFGSGTRLTVV.

This chain links TRBV5-6 with TRBJ2-5; tentative D call: TRBD1 (6 bases). The end of the DNA aligns better with TRBJ2-7, so the J call may be wrong. The CDR3 runs 13 residues. Looked up from germline, CDR1 is SGHDT and CDR2 is YYEEEE. CDR3 in amino acids: CASSPRTAYEQYF. For the CDR3, the DNA is TGTGCCAGCAGCCCCAGGACAGCCTACGAGCAGTACTTC.

The V call is TRBV4-1, the J call TRBJ1-2; TRBD1 matches 9 bases. V shed 4 bases and J 6 bases; nucleotides not matched to a gene: 6. CDR1 is MGHRA, CDR2 YSYEKL, per germline. The CDR3 is 14 residues long. The CDR3 sequence is CASSPGTGSHGYTF. The CDR3 coding sequence is TGCGCCAGCAGCCCCGGGACAGGGAGCCATGGCTACACCTTC.

J is TRBJ1-1 and V is TRBV5-4; D not certain. This CDR3 spans 13 amino acids. Trimming left V 0 bases short and J 6 bases short, with 9 bases between. Germline CDR1 SGHNT, CDR2 YYREEE (reference sequence). The CDR3 reads CASSLGVTAEAFF. The CDR3, as DNA: TGTGCCAGCAGCTTGGGGGTTACGGCTGAAGCTTTCTTT.

The chain couples TRBV5-1 to TRBJ2-1, with 11 bases fitting TRBD2. CDR3 size: 15 residues. CDR1 is SGHRS, CDR2 YFSETQ, per germline. J was trimmed by 4 bases and V by 5 bases; bases with no gene match: 5. DNA for the CDR3: TGCGCCAGCAGTTCTAGCGGGGGGCCTTACAATGAGCAGTTCTTC. This gives the protein CASSSSGGPYNEQFF.

The chain employs TRBV6-6 and TRBJ1-3, with TRBD1 as a possible D gene (5 bases). Germline V gene data show CDR1 as MNHNY and CDR2 as SVGAGI (reference sequence). The CDR3 contains 15 residues. With 8 bases removed from V and 0 bases from J, the gap between germline ends came to 14 bases. DNA for the CDR3: TGTGCCAGCCGGGAGAGGGGAAGCTCTGGAAACACCATATATTTT. Translation: CASRERGSSGNTIYF.

The chain uses TRBV28 and TRBJ2-7; 9 bases fit TRBD1. The germline gives CDR1 MDHEN, CDR2 SYDVKM. This CDR3 spans 16 amino acids. V lost 6 bases to trimming and J lost 6 bases; unmatched junction nucleotides: 15. As DNA, the CDR3 is TGTGCCAGCAGCCGATCTACCGGGACAGGGAGGCTCGAGCAGTACTTC. Protein product: CASSRSTGTGRLEQYF.

This clone was counted once. The CDR3: CASSLRDQGDTQYF. As DNA, the CDR3 is TGTGCCAGCAGCCTCCGGGACCAGGGAGATACGCAGTATTTT. V and J are TRBV7-2 and TRBJ2-3; the D gene could be TRBD1 or TRBD2 (5 bases each). The CDR3 covers 14 residues. Per germline, CDR1 SGHTA and CDR2 FQGNSA. Trimming left V 5 bases short and J 5 bases short, with 14 bases between.